The 5 T cell receptor beta chains reported below all come from one sample, sequenced in a study of T cells in Graves' hyperthyroidism and ophthalmopathy. Amplification of TCR beta CDR3 regions used RNA as the template. First-round RT-PCR with HTBI primers amplified the TCR CDR3 region. Via MiXCR, TCRdb re-called the multiplex PCR reads, giving one row per CDR3 protein. The sample lists hundreds of thousands of distinct CDR3 sequences, roughly 17% seen once, with around 4% in the top ten. The sample comprised blood. These receptors all stem from a woman in her twenties or thirties with Graves' hyperthyroidism.

The rearrangement links TRBV6-1 to TRBJ2-7, with 13 bases identical to TRBD2. The CDR3 contains 15 residues. In germline, CDR1 is MNHNS, CDR2 SASEGT. With V trimmed by 6 bases and J by 3 bases, 5 bases remained unmatched. The CDR3 coding sequence is TGTGCCAGCAGGAAGACTAGCGGGAGGCTCTACGAGCAGTACTTC. Protein product: CASRKTSGRLYEQYF.

To note about this clonotype: It may be a read error: a sequence one base away is much more abundant. V usage is TRBV2 and J usage is TRBJ2-2, with D unresolved. CDR3 length: 16 amino acids. Germline V gene lookup returns CDR1 SNHLY and CDR2 FYNNEI. Trimming took off 1 base at V and 4 bases at J, with 13 bases between the two ends. CDR3 coding DNA: TGTGCCAGCAGTGAAGGGCATCGTCTGGCCACCGGGGAGCTGTTTTTT. Translation: CASSEGHRLATGELFF.

The J gene is TRBJ1-3, the V gene TRBV4-1; D gene uncertain. The CDR3 totals 13 residues. Germline V CDR1 and CDR2: MGHRA, YSYEKL. V was clipped by 5 bases and J by 8 bases, with 13 bases between them. The CDR3 region has the DNA TGCGCCAGCAGCGAAATTTACGGCGACACCATATATTTT. Protein sequence: CASSEIYGDTIYF.

This clonotype was detected ten times or more. The rearrangement uses TRBV6-5 and TRBJ2-7; 10 bases agree with TRBD2. V was clipped by 2 bases and J by 5 bases; unmatched bases: 12. The CDR3 is 17 residues long. Germline CDR1 MNHEY, CDR2 SVGAGI. CDR3 sequence: CASSYERELAGLNEQYF. In DNA, the CDR3 is TGTGCCAGCAGTTACGAGAGAGAACTAGCGGGACTGAACGAGCAGTACTTC.

The rearrangement links TRBV6-1 to TRBJ2-3; tentatively, D is TRBD1 (5 bases). This CDR3 comprises 14 residues. Germline V gene lookup returns CDR1 MNHNS and CDR2 SASEGT. V lost 7 bases to trimming and J lost 8 bases, with 19 bases between them. CDR3 sequence: CASNKGNRGATQYF. As DNA, the CDR3 is TGTGCCAGCAATAAGGGGAATAGAGGCGCTACGCAGTATTTT.